This record covers a single T cell receptor beta chain. The antigen remains undetermined. This was a deep-level run. Using immunoSEQ multiplex PCR, the repertoire was profiled, and TCRdb retains in-frame clones only, with some absent. The table lists around 2.1 million clones, about 92% of them singletons, with 1.7% in the top ten. CD45RO-negative, CCR7-selected cells formed the naive CD8 fraction, which excluded terminally differentiated effector memory CD45RA+ cells. Those who donated were healthy HIV-negative adults, with no recent acute infections or vaccinations reported. The germline V and J ends were trimmed by 9 bases and 0 bases, with 11 bases remaining between them. The CDR3 has 13 amino acids. Germline assignment: CDR1 LGHNT and CDR2 FRNRAP. The entry originates in a study of shared clonotypes between healthy human individuals. Findings of the study overall: Larger estimated richness was generally seen in naive subsets than in memory subsets. In contrast to clonotypes shared by all four donors, non-shared clonotypes had lower generation probabilities.

V usage is TRBV12-5 and J usage is TRBJ1-1; no reliable D call. The clonotype was recovered from a young man in good health. Some clones in this sample may be carry-over from other donors' samples. The sequencing input was naive CD8+ T cells from PBMCs. The CDR3 DNA reads TGTGCTAGCCGTAGCCCCATGAACACTGAAGCTTTCTTT. The encoded protein is CASRSPMNTEAFF.